A selection of T cell receptor beta chains follows, all from one sample in a study of blood T cell repertoires in COVID-19. Clones were sequenced by immunoSEQ multiplex PCR, and TCRdb holds only the in-frame ones, with some missing. The sample has 35,000 to 40,000 clones; approximately 90% are singletons. Input material: peripheral blood. All receptors come from a man in his 60s with active COVID-19. Each CDR3 is given with its conserved first and last residue. A D gene is named only where the DNA matches it firmly. Rows give clone size only sometimes, using once, few, many, or a class for an expanded clone.

NA	NA	TRBJ2-1	TRBV18	CASSPRSANEQFF	TGTGCCAGCTCACCACGGAGTGCAAATGAGCAGTTCTTC
NA	NA	TRBJ2-5	TRBV7-8	CASGRPLGETQYF	TGTGCCAGCGGGAGGCCCCTTGGAGAGACCCAGTACTTC
NA	TRBD2	TRBJ2-2	TRBV6-5	CASSYSAAGPPGELFF	TGTGCCAGCAGTTACTCTGCAGCGGGGCCCCCCGGGGAGCTGTTTTTT
NA	TRBD1	TRBJ1-4	TRBV5-1	CASSLGGQGYNEKLFF	TGCGCCAGCAGCTTGGGGGGACAGGGCTATAATGAAAAACTGTTTTTT
once	TRBD2	TRBJ2-2	TRBV5-1	CASSIGTSGTGELFF	TGCGCCAGCAGCATTGGGACTAGCGGCACCGGGGAGCTGTTTTTT
NA	TRBD1	TRBJ1-4	TRBV11-2	CASSAIQGDNEKLFF	TGTGCCAGCAGCGCGATACAGGGGGATAATGAAAAACTGTTTTTT
NA	TRBD2	TRBJ2-1	TRBV19	CASSMSLAGGGEQFF	TGTGCCAGTAGTATGAGTCTAGCGGGAGGAGGTGAGCAGTTCTTC
NA	TRBD1	TRBJ1-5	TRBV7-9	CASSSSGTGSNQPQHF	TGTGCCAGCAGCTCCTCCGGGACAGGGAGCAATCAGCCCCAGCATTTT
NA	TRBD2	TRBJ2-1	TRBV19	CASSTHGTSGRVEQFF	TGTGCCAGTAGTACGCACGGGACTAGCGGGAGGGTTGAGCAGTTCTTC
once	TRBD1	TRBJ2-1	TRBV6-2/TRBV6-3	CASSYQGGGEQFF	TGTGCCAGCAGTTACCAAGGGGGCGGGGAGCAGTTCTTC
NA	NA	TRBJ1-1	TRBV6-6	CASSPQGGTEAFF	TGTGCCAGCAGTCCGCAGGGAGGGACTGAAGCTTTCTTT
NA	NA	TRBJ2-5	TRBV20-1	CSASPQYQETQYF	TGCAGTGCTAGTCCTCAGTACCAAGAGACCCAGTACTTC
few	NA	TRBJ2-7	TRBV7-9	CASSPFSGEAYEQYF	TGTGCCAGCAGCCCGTTCTCGGGAGAGGCGTACGAGCAGTACTTC
NA	TRBD2	TRBJ2-1	TRBV11-3	CASSPGTSRNYNEQFF	TGTGCCAGCAGCCCCGGGACTAGCAGAAACTACAATGAGCAGTTCTTC
NA	TRBD2	TRBJ2-7	TRBV3-1/TRBV3-2	CASSHLTSGRGEQYF	TGTGCCAGCAGCCACCTAACTAGCGGGAGGGGCGAGCAGTACTTC
NA	TRBD1	TRBJ1-1	TRBV5-4	CASSPGQGKSKNTEAFF	TGTGCCAGCAGTCCGGGACAGGGCAAGAGTAAGAACACTGAAGCTTTCTTT
NA	TRBD2	TRBJ2-3	TRBV7-6	CASSFPRAGESDTQYF	TGTGCCAGCAGCTTCCCGCGCGCGGGAGAGTCAGATACGCAGTATTTT
NA	NA	TRBJ2-5	TRBV13	CASSSYGGVGQETQYF	TGTGCCAGCAGCTCCTACGGCGGTGTCGGCCAGGAGACCCAGTACTTC
NA	TRBD2	TRBJ2-1	TRBV6-2/TRBV6-3	CASSTRRLAGSEQFF	TGTGCCAGCAGTACCCGGAGGCTAGCGGGAAGTGAGCAGTTCTTC
NA	NA	TRBJ1-3	TRBV19	CASSNDRISGNTIYF	TGTGCCAGTAGTAACGACAGGATCTCTGGAAACACCATATATTTT
NA	NA	TRBJ2-5	TRBV5-1	CASSSRGQETQYF	TGCGCCAGCAGCAGCAGGGGCCAAGAGACCCAGTACTTC
NA	TRBD1	TRBJ1-3	TRBV7-2	CASSSDRVGNTIYF	TGTGCCAGCAGCTCCGACAGGGTTGGAAACACCATATATTTT
NA	TRBD1	TRBJ2-5	TRBV29-1	CSGNTGAGETQYF	TGCAGCGGCAATACAGGGGCAGGGGAGACCCAGTACTTC
NA	TRBD1	TRBJ2-5	TRBV5-1	CASSAGQAVGETQYF	TGCGCCAGCAGCGCCGGACAGGCGGTAGGTGAGACCCAGTACTTC
once	TRBD2	TRBJ2-2	TRBV11-2	CASNQPVGLAGTGELFF	TGTGCCAGCAACCAACCGGTCGGACTAGCGGGCACCGGGGAGCTGTTTTTT
NA	NA	TRBJ1-1	TRBV7-9	CASSSRPEGGTEAFF	TGTGCCAGCAGCTCCCGCCCCGAAGGGGGCACTGAAGCTTTCTTT